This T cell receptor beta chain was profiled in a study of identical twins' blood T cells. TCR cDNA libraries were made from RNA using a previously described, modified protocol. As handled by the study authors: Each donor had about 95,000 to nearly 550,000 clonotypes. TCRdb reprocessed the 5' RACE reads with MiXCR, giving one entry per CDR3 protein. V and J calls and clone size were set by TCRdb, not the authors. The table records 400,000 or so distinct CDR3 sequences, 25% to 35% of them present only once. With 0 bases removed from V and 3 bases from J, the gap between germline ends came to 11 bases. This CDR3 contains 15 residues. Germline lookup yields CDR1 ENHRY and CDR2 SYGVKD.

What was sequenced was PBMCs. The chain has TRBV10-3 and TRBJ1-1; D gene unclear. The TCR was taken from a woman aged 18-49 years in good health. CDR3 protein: CAISESLKDYTEAFF. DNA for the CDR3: TGTGCCATCAGTGAGTCCCTAAAGGATTACACTGAAGCTTTCTTT.